This T cell receptor (beta chain) was obtained from a study of metastatic and nonmetastatic thyroid tumors. This clone came up many times. No patient had received any treatment before thyroid surgery. TCRdb called clones again from the PCR reads with MiXCR. The table shows roughly 93,000 clones, with roughly 13% occurring only once. Sequencing was carried out using blood. This TCR was recovered from a female donor with papillary thyroid cancer or a benign thyroid nodule (not recorded which). Some clones in this sample may be carry-over from other donors' samples.

As DNA, the CDR3 is TGTGCCAGCTCGCTGTCTAGGAGTGAAAAACTGTTTTTT. Its protein product is CASSLSRSEKLFF. V gene TRBV18 combines with J gene TRBJ1-4; D ambiguous. Per the germline V gene, CDR1 is KGHSH and CDR2 is LQKENI. The CDR3 runs to 13 residues. Trimming removed 6 bases at V and 7 bases at J, with 12 bases between.